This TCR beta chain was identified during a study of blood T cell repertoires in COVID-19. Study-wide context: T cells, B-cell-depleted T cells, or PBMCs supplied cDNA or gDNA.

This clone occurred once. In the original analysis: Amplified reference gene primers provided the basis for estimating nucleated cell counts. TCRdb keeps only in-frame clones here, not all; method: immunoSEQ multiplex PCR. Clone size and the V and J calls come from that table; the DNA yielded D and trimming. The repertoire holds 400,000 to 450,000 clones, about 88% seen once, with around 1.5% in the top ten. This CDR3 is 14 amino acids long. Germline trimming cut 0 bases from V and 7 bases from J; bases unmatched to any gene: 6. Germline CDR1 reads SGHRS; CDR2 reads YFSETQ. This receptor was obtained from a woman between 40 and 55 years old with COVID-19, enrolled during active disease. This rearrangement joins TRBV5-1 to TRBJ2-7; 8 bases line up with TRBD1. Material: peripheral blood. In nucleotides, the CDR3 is TGCGCCAGCAGCTTGGCCCCAGGGGGCTGGGAGCAGTACTTC. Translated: CASSLAPGGWEQYF.